One and the same sample provided the 14 T cell receptor beta chains below, sequenced in a study of response to subunit inactivated influenza vaccine. TCRdb used MiXCR to reprocess the RT-PCR reads, holding one entry per CDR3 protein. The sample consists of under 950,000 distinct CDR3 sequences, around 20% of them appearing once. The sequenced sample was PBMCs from blood, obtained 4 to 6 days after vaccination. The source is a man aged 50-59 years who received an inactivated influenza vaccine.

The rearrangement links TRBV20-1 to TRBJ2-1; D unclear. The V end was cut by 7 bases, the J end by 4 bases, with 5 bases between. CDR1 is DFQATT and CDR2 is SNEGSKA in the germline V gene (reference sequence). This CDR3 is built from 10 residues. CDR3 loop: CSGGYNEQFF. The CDR3 DNA is TGCAGTGGGGGTTACAATGAGCAGTTCTTC.

This clonotype has more than one count but fewer than ten. V gene TRBV10-3 combines with J gene TRBJ2-7; D might be TRBD1 (6 bases). The CDR3 is 14 residues long. From germline, CDR1 is ENHRY and CDR2 SYGVKD. V gave up 8 bases and J gave up 0 bases, with 14 bases separating them. The CDR3 sequence is CAIRRDKVSYEQYF. Written as DNA, the CDR3 is TGTGCCATCCGCCGGGACAAGGTCTCCTACGAGCAGTACTTC.

The V gene is TRBV6-1, the J gene TRBJ2-3, with D possibly TRBD2 on 5 matching bases. The V end lost 6 bases, the J end lost 1 base, and 17 bases lay between the germline ends. The CDR3 has 16 amino acids. In germline, CDR1 is MNHNS, CDR2 SASEGT. This chain's CDR3 is CASRPASYPRTDTQYF. The CDR3, as DNA: TGTGCCAGCAGGCCTGCTAGCTACCCTCGCACAGATACGCAGTATTTT.

This clonotype came up a few times. This rearrangement joins TRBV29-1 to TRBJ2-1; D perhaps matches TRBD2 (5 bases). Germline V gene sequence: CDR1 SQVTM, CDR2 ANQGSEA. The CDR3 sequence is 16 residues long. V lost 5 bases to trimming and J lost 8 bases, with 25 bases between them. CDR3 sequence reads: CSVQSSVGVFSDEQFF. The CDR3 coding sequence is TGCAGCGTTCAATCTTCTGTCGGGGTTTTTTCCGATGAGCAGTTCTTC.

The rearrangement links TRBV7-2 to TRBJ1-2, with TRBD1 matching 7 bases. The CDR3 has 15 residues. The germline V gene encodes CDR1 SGHTA and CDR2 FQGNSA. V shed 5 bases, J shed 6 bases, and the junction held 12 bases outside the gene matches. CDR3 protein: CASSTLTGRGHGYTF. In DNA form, the CDR3 reads TGTGCCAGCAGCACCTTGACAGGGAGAGGACATGGCTACACCTTC.

This clonotype was found a few times. The chain joins TRBV12-3 or TRBV12-4 to TRBJ1-2; tentative D call: TRBD1 (5 bases). CDR3 length: 12 residues. V dropped 3 bases and J dropped 6 bases, with 8 bases sitting between them. The DNA for the CDR3 is TGTGCCAGCAGTTTTCGGGGGGATGGCTACACCTTC. Translating it yields CASSFRGDGYTF.

This clonotype has a handful of counts. This chain connects TRBV29-1 to TRBJ2-1; TRBD2 is a possible D gene (6 bases). The V end lost 2 bases, the J end lost 8 bases, and 19 bases lay between the germline ends. Germline V gives CDR1 SQVTM, CDR2 ANQGSEA. This CDR3 comprises 15 residues. CDR3 in amino acids: CSVERTSSRRDEQFF. The CDR3 nucleotides are TGCAGCGTTGAACGGACATCCTCCCGGAGGGATGAGCAGTTCTTC.

This clonotype was picked up a small number of times. The chain couples TRBV5-1 to TRBJ2-1, with 9 bases fitting TRBD2. Per germline, CDR1 SGHRS and CDR2 YFSETQ. This CDR3 contains 14 residues. V lost 0 bases, J lost 7 bases, and 2 bases stayed unmatched. The CDR3 coding sequence is TGCGCCAGCAGCTTGGGACTAGCGGAAAATGAGCAGTTCTTC. This codes for CASSLGLAENEQFF.

This clonotype was counted only a few times. The chain is built from TRBV6-2 or TRBV6-3 and TRBJ2-1, with D possibly being TRBD2 (6 bases). CDR3 size: 13 residues. Trimming took 8 bases from V and 2 from J, leaving 10 bases between them. Germline loops: CDR1 MNHEY, CDR2 SVGEGT. CDR3 DNA sequence: TGTGCCAGCCGGGACTTGACCTACAATGAGCAGTTCTTC. Translating gives CASRDLTYNEQFF.

This clonotype came up a few times. V is TRBV3-1 and J is TRBJ2-1; 8 positions agree with TRBD2. The trim removed 5 bases at V and 8 bases at J, leaving 8 bases unmatched. The length of the CDR3 is 14 residues. Germline values: CDR1 LGHDT, CDR2 YNNKEL (reference sequence). The CDR3 spells CASSGTRGGHEQFF. The CDR3 nucleotides are TGTGCCAGCAGCGGGACTAGAGGGGGTCATGAGCAGTTCTTC.

This clonotype was observed a handful of times. The chain recombines TRBV20-1 with TRBJ1-5; 7 bases are shared with TRBD1. V trimming: 4 bases; J trimming: 4 bases; junction bases outside the gene matches: 4. This CDR3 spans 13 amino acids. CDR1 DFQATT and CDR2 SNEGSKA come from the germline V gene (reference sequence). The chain's CDR3 is CSAKGALNQPQHF. CDR3 nucleotide sequence: TGCAGTGCTAAGGGGGCCCTTAATCAGCCCCAGCATTTT.

This chain links TRBV24-1 with TRBJ2-2, with a weak D call TRBD2 (6 bases). Trimming took off 7 bases at V and 3 bases at J, with 20 bases between the two ends. Germline CDR1 KGHDR, CDR2 SFDVKD. The CDR3 extends over 17 amino acids. The CDR3 protein is CATSAHPGTGDTGELFF. DNA of the CDR3: TGTGCCACCAGCGCCCATCCTGGCACGGGGGACACCGGGGAGCTGTTTTTT.

This chain links TRBV6-2 or TRBV6-3 with TRBJ2-7; the D is unclear. Trimming pared 7 bases from V and 0 bases from J, leaving 13 bases between. Per the germline V gene, CDR1 is MNHEY and CDR2 is SVGEGT. The CDR3 has 14 amino acids. CDR3 sequence: CASTRTEISYEQYF. CDR3 DNA sequence: TGTGCCAGCACTCGTACGGAGATCTCCTACGAGCAGTACTTC.

This clonotype was recorded once. This rearrangement joins TRBV3-1 to TRBJ2-2; 9 positions match TRBD1. Trimming removed 9 bases from V and 5 bases from J; junction bases left unmatched: 7. Germline-derived CDR1 and CDR2 are LGHDT and YNNKEL (reference sequence). CDR3 size: 14 residues. Written as DNA, the CDR3 is TGTGCCAGTACCGGGACAGGGAAGACCGGGGAGCTGTTTTTT. Translated, it gives CASTGTGKTGELFF. Full variable domain (outside the CDR3, taken from reference TRBV3-1 and TRBJ2-2): DTAVSQTPKYLVTQMGNDKSIKCEQNLGHDTMYWYKQDSKKFLKIMFSYNNKELIINETVPNRFSPKSPDKAHLNLHINSLELGDSAVYFCASTGTGKTGELFFGEGSRLTVL.